This record concerns one T cell receptor beta chain sequence. As yet, its antigen is unknown. No conserved phenylalanine or tryptophan ends this CDR3, so it is likely a read error. Co-extraction of both nucleic acids (RNA and DNA) used about 18-31 mg of unsorted bulk tissue. This record belongs to a study of tumor-infiltrating lymphocytes in primary liver carcinoma. Constant-region priming of about 500 ng total RNA yielded TCR beta cDNA. Libraries covering TCR beta were generated through three nested multiplex PCR rounds (using a slightly modified ARM-PCR). Amplification in the first two PCR rounds was performed using TRBV1-TRBV30 forward primers and a C-beta reverse primer for 10 cycles each. TCRdb independently ran MiXCR on the multiplex PCR reads; one entry per CDR3 protein. The sample consists of approximately 73,000 distinct CDR3 sequences, approximately 70% of them appearing once. The study, taken as a whole, reports: Lesser overlap characterized tumor-adjacent and tumor-blood pairs relative to tumor region pairs.

CDR3 length equals 15 residues. What was sequenced was liver tumor tissue from sampling region 4. As for subset: tumor region T4, right-lateral pole. The chain uses TRBV12-3 or TRBV12-4 and TRBJ1-5; D possibly corresponds to TRBD1 (6 bases). This sequence was found in a middle-aged man with primary liver carcinoma and hepatitis B virus infection. In nucleotides, the CDR3 is TGTGCCAGTAGTTTGTTAGGGGGGGACAATCAGCCCCAGCATGTT. Translation: CASSLLGGDNQPQHV.